A selection of T cell receptor beta chains follows, all from one sample in a study of response to subunit inactivated influenza vaccine. TCRdb itself ran the RT-PCR reads through MiXCR, one entry per CDR3 protein. This sample has just under 550,000 distinct CDR3 sequences, with approximately 24% found just once. The same sample was also used in a study of T cells expressing NK-cell markers.

Sequenced here: CD4+ T cells sorted from PBMCs, sampled 11 to 12 days after vaccination. Receptor source: a man aged 45-65 years who received an inactivated influenza vaccine. Both conserved end residues are part of each CDR3. A D gene is named only where the DNA matches it firmly. Expanded clones are given a class, and other clones once, few, many or no size at all.

CDR3nt: TGTGCCAGCAGTTCGACAGGGGGTAAGGCTGAAGCTTTCTTT
CDR3aa: CASSSTGGKAEAFF
j_gene: TRBJ1-1
v_gene: TRBV2
abundance: once
d_gene: TRBD1

CDR3nt: TGTGCCTGGACCATGGAGGTGGCAGGAAACACCATATATTTT
CDR3aa: CAWTMEVAGNTIYF
j_gene: TRBJ1-3
v_gene: TRBV30
abundance: few
d_gene: NA

CDR3nt: TGCAGTGCTAGACCGGACAGGGCGGAGACCCAGTACTTC
CDR3aa: CSARPDRAETQYF
j_gene: TRBJ2-5
v_gene: TRBV20-1
abundance: NA
d_gene: TRBD1

CDR3nt: TGCGCCAGCAGGGGGTCTAGCGAGACCCAGTACTTC
CDR3aa: CASRGSSETQYF
j_gene: TRBJ2-5
v_gene: TRBV4-1
abundance: few
d_gene: NA

CDR3nt: TGTGCCAGCAGCTTTCAGGGTTCTCCCGGGCATGAGCAGTTCTTC
CDR3aa: CASSFQGSPGHEQFF
j_gene: TRBJ2-1
v_gene: TRBV5-6
abundance: NA
d_gene: NA

CDR3nt: TGCAGTGCTAGACGAGAAGTAGCGGAGACCCAGTACTTC
CDR3aa: CSARREVAETQYF
j_gene: TRBJ2-5
v_gene: TRBV20-1
abundance: NA
d_gene: NA

CDR3nt: TGTGCCAGCAGTTACTCGACGGGGACTGATAATTCACCCCTCCACTTT
CDR3aa: CASSYSTGTDNSPLHF
j_gene: TRBJ1-6
v_gene: TRBV6-2/TRBV6-3
abundance: NA
d_gene: NA

CDR3nt: TGTGCCATCAGCTCCCGGGACAGGGTCAACACCGGGGAGCTGTTTTTT
CDR3aa: CAISSRDRVNTGELFF
j_gene: TRBJ2-2
v_gene: TRBV10-3
abundance: NA
d_gene: TRBD1

CDR3nt: TGTGCCAGCAGCCAAGGTGCCATCGAGACCCAGTACTTC
CDR3aa: CASSQGAIETQYF
j_gene: TRBJ2-5
v_gene: TRBV14
abundance: NA
d_gene: NA

CDR3nt: TGTGCCACCAGCAGGGACACAAAGACCCAGTACTTC
CDR3aa: CATSRDTKTQYF
j_gene: TRBJ2-5
v_gene: TRBV15
abundance: many
d_gene: NA

CDR3nt: TGTGCCAGCAGCCAGCAGGGGGTCGGGTCCAAAAACATTCAGTACTTC
CDR3aa: CASSQQGVGSKNIQYF
j_gene: TRBJ2-4
v_gene: TRBV7-2
abundance: NA
d_gene: TRBD1

CDR3nt: TGTGCCAGCAGCTACAGGGCTAGCTCCTATAATTCACCCCTCCACTTT
CDR3aa: CASSYRASSYNSPLHF
j_gene: TRBJ1-6
v_gene: TRBV7-2
abundance: few
d_gene: NA

CDR3nt: TGCGCCAGCAGTGTCCTACAGGGAAATGCGCTTCAGTACTTC
CDR3aa: CASSVLQGNALQYF
j_gene: TRBJ2-4
v_gene: TRBV10-1
abundance: few
d_gene: NA

CDR3nt: TGTGCCAGCAGTTACTCAGGCAGGGTTACCGGAAACACCATATATTTT
CDR3aa: CASSYSGRVTGNTIYF
j_gene: TRBJ1-3
v_gene: TRBV6-5
abundance: NA
d_gene: NA

CDR3nt: TGTGCCAGCAGGGAGAAAGCACTTTATAATTCACCCCTCCACTTT
CDR3aa: CASREKALYNSPLHF
j_gene: TRBJ1-6
v_gene: TRBV7-2
abundance: few
d_gene: NA

CDR3nt: TGCAGCCCAGAAGACGGGGAGCTGTTTTTT
CDR3aa: CSPEDGELFF
j_gene: TRBJ2-2
v_gene: TRBV29-1
abundance: NA
d_gene: NA

CDR3nt: TGCAGTGCTAGGGGACAGGGAGGCGATGAGCAGTTCTTC
CDR3aa: CSARGQGGDEQFF
j_gene: TRBJ2-1
v_gene: TRBV20-1
abundance: NA
d_gene: TRBD1

CDR3nt: TGCGCCAGCAGCCAAGATCCGGCGTCGGCGCAGTATTTT
CDR3aa: CASSQDPASAQYF
j_gene: TRBJ2-3
v_gene: TRBV4-3
abundance: few
d_gene: NA

CDR3nt: TGTGCTAGTGGTTTGGTACCCATCTTGGGGATGCCGAAAGGGCCCAAAAACATTCAGTACTTC
CDR3aa: CASGLVPILGMPKGPKNIQYF
j_gene: TRBJ2-4
v_gene: TRBV12-5
abundance: few
d_gene: NA

CDR3nt: TGCAGCGTCGAGCGTACGTACCAAGAGACCCAGTACTTC
CDR3aa: CSVERTYQETQYF
j_gene: TRBJ2-5
v_gene: TRBV29-1
abundance: NA
d_gene: NA

CDR3nt: TGTGCCAGCAGCTTAGCGGGGACTAGCGGGAGATCCAATACGCAGTATTTT
CDR3aa: CASSLAGTSGRSNTQYF
j_gene: TRBJ2-3
v_gene: TRBV7-2
abundance: NA
d_gene: TRBD2

CDR3nt: TGTGCCAGCAGTACTCGGTTGCTAGCGGGAAGATCCTACGAGCAGTACTTC
CDR3aa: CASSTRLLAGRSYEQYF
j_gene: TRBJ2-7
v_gene: TRBV28
abundance: few
d_gene: TRBD2

CDR3nt: TGTGCCAGCAGCTTAGCAGCGAGCGGGGGGACAGAGACCCAGTACTTC
CDR3aa: CASSLAASGGTETQYF
j_gene: TRBJ2-5
v_gene: TRBV7-2
abundance: many
d_gene: TRBD2

CDR3nt: TGTGCCAGCAGTCGGCTTGGGACGCAGTATTTT
CDR3aa: CASSRLGTQYF
j_gene: TRBJ2-3
v_gene: TRBV3-1
abundance: NA
d_gene: NA

CDR3nt: TGTGCCACCAGTGAGGCTAGCAGACAAGAGACCCAGTACTTC
CDR3aa: CATSEASRQETQYF
j_gene: TRBJ2-5
v_gene: TRBV24-1
abundance: few
d_gene: NA

CDR3nt: TGTGCCAGCAGTTTCGGGCGACAGGGTGGGACTGAAGCTTTCTTT
CDR3aa: CASSFGRQGGTEAFF
j_gene: TRBJ1-1
v_gene: TRBV12-3/TRBV12-4
abundance: few
d_gene: TRBD1

CDR3nt: TGCAGTGCCAGGGGTGACAGGGGCGACACCGGGGAGCTGTTTTTT
CDR3aa: CSARGDRGDTGELFF
j_gene: TRBJ2-2
v_gene: TRBV20-1
abundance: few
d_gene: TRBD1

CDR3nt: TGTGCCAGCAGGAGGGGACTAGCGGGGGGAACGGATACGCAGTATTTT
CDR3aa: CASRRGLAGGTDTQYF
j_gene: TRBJ2-3
v_gene: TRBV6-1
abundance: NA
d_gene: TRBD2

CDR3nt: TGTGCCAGCAGCCAAGGTTCGGGCGGGATGTACCAAGAGACCCAGTACTTC
CDR3aa: CASSQGSGGMYQETQYF
j_gene: TRBJ2-5
v_gene: TRBV4-2
abundance: NA
d_gene: NA

CDR3nt: TGCAGTGCTAGAGAGGGCCCAGCACCCCTCCACTTT
CDR3aa: CSAREGPAPLHF
j_gene: TRBJ1-6
v_gene: TRBV20-1
abundance: NA
d_gene: NA

CDR3nt: TGTGCCAGCGGTTTAACCGGGACTAGATGGGAGACCCAGTACTTC
CDR3aa: CASGLTGTRWETQYF
j_gene: TRBJ2-5
v_gene: TRBV12-3/TRBV12-4
abundance: NA
d_gene: TRBD2

CDR3nt: TGCAGCAGCGGGGACAGGCGAGGGGGCTACACCTTC
CDR3aa: CSSGDRRGGYTF
j_gene: TRBJ1-2
v_gene: TRBV29-1
abundance: NA
d_gene: TRBD1

CDR3nt: TGTGCCAGCAGCTTAGCGAGTTCACCCCTCCACTTT
CDR3aa: CASSLASSPLHF
j_gene: TRBJ1-6
v_gene: TRBV7-2
abundance: few
d_gene: NA

CDR3nt: TGCAGTGCTCTCCGATGGCGGAGCTCCTACAATGAGCAGTTCTTC
CDR3aa: CSALRWRSSYNEQFF
j_gene: TRBJ2-1
v_gene: TRBV20-1
abundance: NA
d_gene: NA

CDR3nt: TGTGCCAGCAGCTCCGTGCTAGCGGGGGGTTCAGAGACCCAGTACTTC
CDR3aa: CASSSVLAGGSETQYF
j_gene: TRBJ2-5
v_gene: TRBV7-9
abundance: NA
d_gene: TRBD2

CDR3nt: TGTGCCAGCAGCCCCCGACAGGCCGCGAACACCGGGGAGCTGTTTTTT
CDR3aa: CASSPRQAANTGELFF
j_gene: TRBJ2-2
v_gene: TRBV9
abundance: NA
d_gene: NA

CDR3nt: TGCGCCAGCAGCCCGAGGACATTGGCTGAAGCTTTCTTT
CDR3aa: CASSPRTLAEAFF
j_gene: TRBJ1-1
v_gene: TRBV5-1
abundance: many
d_gene: NA

CDR3nt: TGCAGTGCCACAGACTGGGGGCTAGAAAACATTCAGTACTTC
CDR3aa: CSATDWGLENIQYF
j_gene: TRBJ2-4
v_gene: TRBV20-1
abundance: NA
d_gene: NA

CDR3nt: TGTGCCAGCAGCATACGATTCACAGATACGCAGTATTTT
CDR3aa: CASSIRFTDTQYF
j_gene: TRBJ2-3
v_gene: TRBV11-1
abundance: NA
d_gene: NA

CDR3nt: TGTGCCAGCAGTTACGTGAGACAGGGCTACGAGCAGTACTTC
CDR3aa: CASSYVRQGYEQYF
j_gene: TRBJ2-7
v_gene: TRBV6-5
abundance: few
d_gene: TRBD1

CDR3nt: TGTGCCAGCAGCCCCCGCAACTCCCACGAGCAGTACTTC
CDR3aa: CASSPRNSHEQYF
j_gene: TRBJ2-7
v_gene: TRBV7-9
abundance: few
d_gene: NA

CDR3nt: TGTGCCAGCAGCGAAGGGCGGGTTCACTATGGCTACACCTTC
CDR3aa: CASSEGRVHYGYTF
j_gene: TRBJ1-2
v_gene: TRBV28
abundance: many
d_gene: NA

CDR3nt: TGTGCCAGCAGTCCACTAGCGGGAGAGTCCTACGAGCAGTACTTC
CDR3aa: CASSPLAGESYEQYF
j_gene: TRBJ2-7
v_gene: TRBV6-1
abundance: NA
d_gene: TRBD2

CDR3nt: TGCAGCGTTGTTGACAGGAAAGAGACCCAGTACTTC
CDR3aa: CSVVDRKETQYF
j_gene: TRBJ2-5
v_gene: TRBV29-1
abundance: few
d_gene: NA

CDR3nt: TGTGCCAGCAGCTTACTAGCGGGAGGGCCGTTATACAATGAGCAGTTCTTC
CDR3aa: CASSLLAGGPLYNEQFF
j_gene: TRBJ2-1
v_gene: TRBV7-3
abundance: NA
d_gene: TRBD2

CDR3nt: TGTGCCAGCACCGGCGGGGGCAACAATGAGCAGTTCTTC
CDR3aa: CASTGGGNNEQFF
j_gene: TRBJ2-1
v_gene: TRBV7-9
abundance: NA
d_gene: NA

CDR3nt: TGCAGTGCTATATTTCGAGGTGGGGGCTACACCTTC
CDR3aa: CSAIFRGGGYTF
j_gene: TRBJ1-2
v_gene: TRBV20-1
abundance: few
d_gene: NA

CDR3nt: TGCGCCAGCAGCTTACGACAGGGGGGCGGTGGCTACACCTTC
CDR3aa: CASSLRQGGGGYTF
j_gene: TRBJ1-2
v_gene: TRBV5-1
abundance: NA
d_gene: TRBD1

CDR3nt: TGTGCCACCGGGGCGGAGGGCTACAATGAGCAGTTCTTC
CDR3aa: CATGAEGYNEQFF
j_gene: TRBJ2-1
v_gene: TRBV24-1
abundance: NA
d_gene: NA

CDR3nt: TGCAGCGTTGAGCGGCGGGTCACAGATACGCAGTATTTT
CDR3aa: CSVERRVTDTQYF
j_gene: TRBJ2-3
v_gene: TRBV29-1
abundance: NA
d_gene: NA

CDR3nt: TGTGCCAGCTCACCAAACCCCGGAGGGGGCTATGGCTACACCTTC
CDR3aa: CASSPNPGGGYGYTF
j_gene: TRBJ1-2
v_gene: TRBV18
abundance: NA
d_gene: NA

CDR3nt: TGTGCCAGCATAAGAGAAACTGAAGCTTTCTTT
CDR3aa: CASIRETEAFF
j_gene: TRBJ1-1
v_gene: TRBV3-1
abundance: few
d_gene: NA

CDR3nt: TGTGCCAGCAGCTTAGATCGTCGTGACTGGTCTAGCTCCTATAATTCACCCCTCCACTTT
CDR3aa: CASSLDRRDWSSSYNSPLHF
j_gene: TRBJ1-6
v_gene: TRBV11-2
abundance: NA
d_gene: NA

CDR3nt: TGTGCCAGCAGCTTATGGGGGGGAGAGGGCGAGCAGTACTTC
CDR3aa: CASSLWGGEGEQYF
j_gene: TRBJ2-7
v_gene: TRBV11-2
abundance: NA
d_gene: TRBD2

CDR3nt: TGTGCCAGCTCACCCACCGGGACCATATCCTACGAGCAGTACTTC
CDR3aa: CASSPTGTISYEQYF
j_gene: TRBJ2-7
v_gene: TRBV18
abundance: NA
d_gene: NA

CDR3nt: TGTGCCATCAGTGCGAGGACAGGGCAAGAGACCCAGTACTTC
CDR3aa: CAISARTGQETQYF
j_gene: TRBJ2-5
v_gene: TRBV10-3
abundance: few
d_gene: TRBD1

CDR3nt: TGCAGTGCCCCGGCTAGGAGCTTTCGGGGGCAGTTCTTC
CDR3aa: CSAPARSFRGQFF
j_gene: TRBJ2-1
v_gene: TRBV20-1
abundance: NA
d_gene: NA

CDR3nt: TGCAGTGCTAGATCCGGGGGACCCTTCGGCTACACCTTC
CDR3aa: CSARSGGPFGYTF
j_gene: TRBJ1-2
v_gene: TRBV20-1
abundance: NA
d_gene: NA

CDR3nt: TGTGCCAGCAGTTTTTCCGAGCAGTACTTC
CDR3aa: CASSFSEQYF
j_gene: TRBJ2-7
v_gene: TRBV28
abundance: few
d_gene: NA